What follows describes a single T cell receptor beta chain. Antigen: not known. This entry belongs to a study of cytomegalovirus exposure and HLA in healthy donors. General observations from the study: Later analysis identified 16,951 TCR beta sequences associated with HLA alleles, using a false discovery rate threshold of 0.05.

PCR involved 60 Vbeta and 13 Jbeta primers. Produced via immunoSEQ multiplex PCR; TCRdb's table is partial and in-frame only. The sample has about 180,000 clones; 60% to 80% are singletons. The V gene's germline CDR1 is MDHEN and CDR2 SYDVKM. The CDR3 covers 14 residues. Trimming removed 8 bases from V and 2 bases from J, with 16 bases in between. V and J are TRBV28 and TRBJ2-7; maybe TRBD2 (7 bases). The TCR comes from a woman aged 45-65 years in good health and CMV-seropositive. Material for sequencing was PBMCs. The CDR3 region is CASQVGGGTYEQYF. CDR3 in DNA: TGTGCCAGCCAAGTGGGAGGGGGTACCTACGAGCAGTACTTC.